The 16 T cell receptor beta chains presented below share a single source sample, sequenced in a study of spatial heterogeneity in lung cancer. Their antigen targets remain unknown. Documented time point: sample taken at primary tumor resection. General study points: Expanded intratumoral alpha and beta TCR counts tracked tumor mutation counts.

Via MiXCR, TCRdb re-called the 5' RACE reads, giving one row per CDR3 protein. The data contain about 11,000 distinct CDR3 sequences, less than 5.5% of them seen just once; the ten biggest clones take up about an eighth. The source was lung tumor tissue, collected at surgery. These receptors were taken from a male donor with early-stage non-small cell lung cancer.

A note on this clonotype: Because the library targeted alpha chains, this beta chain is an off-target read whose size means little. V and J are TRBV4-2 and TRBJ1-5; D might be TRBD1 (5 bases). Per the germline V gene, CDR1 is LGHNA and CDR2 is YNFKEQ. V dropped 4 bases and J dropped 2 bases, with 6 bases sitting between them. The CDR3 is 13 residues long. The CDR3 sequence is CASSPQGNQPQHF. The CDR3 region has the DNA TGTGCCAGCAGCCCACAGGGCAATCAGCCCCAGCATTTT.

This clonotype came up many times. With the library built for alpha chains, this beta chain is off target and its frequency is not meaningful. This rearrangement joins TRBV12-3 or TRBV12-4 to TRBJ2-3; 9 nucleotides agree with TRBD2. V shed 2 bases and J 1 base; nucleotides not matched to a gene: 10. This CDR3 comprises 18 residues. The CDR3 region is CASSLRFRVAGGTDTQYF. For the CDR3, the DNA is TGTGCCAGCAGTTTACGTTTTAGGGTAGCGGGGGGCACAGATACGCAGTATTTT.

This clonotype was seen many times. A library made for alpha chains picked up this beta chain off target, so its size means little. J is TRBJ2-7 and V is TRBV3-1; D possibly corresponds to TRBD2 (6 bases). Germline CDR1 and CDR2: LGHDT and YNNKEL (reference sequence). The CDR3 is 14 residues long. Trimming removed 2 bases from V and 0 bases from J, with 8 bases in between. CDR3: CASSQSGSSYEQYF. The CDR3 bases are TGTGCCAGCAGCCAAAGCGGGTCCTCCTACGAGCAGTACTTC.

This clonotype came up many times. This beta chain lies outside the target of a library built for alpha chains; its clone size means little. DNA of the CDR3: TGTGCCAGCAGAACCGGGACAGGGGGTCGTATTCAGCCCCAGCATTTT. Its protein product is CASRTGTGGRIQPQHF. This chain joins TRBV28 and TRBJ1-5; TRBD1 aligns across 11 bases. Germline CDR1 and CDR2: MDHEN and SYDVKM. This CDR3 comprises 16 residues. V was pared by 6 bases and J by 6 bases, with 10 bases of the junction left unmatched. Full variable domain (remainder filled in from reference TRBV28 and TRBJ1-5): DVKVTQSSRYLVKRTGEKVFLECVQDMDHENMFWYRQDPGLGLRLIYFSYDVKMKEKGDIPEGYSVSREKKERFSLILESASTNQTSMYLCASRTGTGGRIQPQHFGDGTRLSIL.

This clonotype occurred many times. As an off-target read in a library built for alpha chains, this beta chain has a frequency of little significance. This rearrangement joins TRBV11-2 to TRBJ1-1; tentatively, D is TRBD1 (5 bases). Germline assignment: CDR1 SGHAT and CDR2 FQNNGV. CDR3 size: 15 residues. Trimming left V 7 bases short and J 2 bases short, with 17 bases between. This chain's CDR3 is CASTALGQANTEAFF. CDR3 nucleotides: TGTGCCAGCACCGCCCTGGGGCAGGCAAACACTGAAGCTTTCTTT.

This clonotype has ten or more counts. The library was prepared for alpha chains; this beta chain is a stray read, so its frequency means little. The genes are TRBV7-9 and TRBJ1-1, with 9 bases identical to TRBD1. The CDR3 has 15 residues. V lost 1 base and J lost 3; bases outside the gene matches: 3. The germline gives CDR1 SEHNR, CDR2 FQNEAQ (reference sequence). The CDR3 is CASSLERTGDTEAFF. The CDR3 nucleotides read TGTGCCAGCAGCTTAGAAAGGACAGGGGACACTGAAGCTTTCTTT.

This clonotype was detected ten times or more. This beta chain turned up in a library designed for alpha chains; as an off-target read, its abundance says little. This sequence joins TRBV18 and TRBJ2-3; 9 nucleotides align to TRBD2. The V segment lost 4 bases and the J segment 4 bases; nucleotides outside the gene matches: 6. The germline V gene encodes CDR1 KGHSH and CDR2 LQKENI. This CDR3 comprises 15 residues. DNA of the CDR3: TGTGCCAGCTCACGCCGACAGCGGGAGGCAGATACGCAGTATTTT. It encodes CASSRRQREADTQYF.

This clonotype was observed a handful of times. A library made for alpha chains picked up this beta chain off target, so its size means little. V gene TRBV3-1 combines with J gene TRBJ2-1; 10 bases are a match to TRBD2. The V gene end was trimmed by 0 bases and the J gene end by 7 bases; junction bases not matched to a gene: 12. This CDR3 spans 18 amino acids. The germline gives CDR1 LGHDT, CDR2 YNNKEL (reference sequence). The CDR3 loop reads CASSQDRGLAGARNEQFF. CDR3 coding DNA: TGTGCCAGCAGCCAAGATCGGGGGCTAGCGGGAGCCCGGAATGAGCAGTTCTTC.

This clonotype occurred many times. With the library built for alpha chains, this beta chain is off target and its frequency is not meaningful. The chain recombines TRBV20-1 with TRBJ2-7; 14 nucleotides match TRBD2. V shed 4 bases, J shed 3 bases, and the junction held 5 bases outside the gene matches. The CDR3 covers 15 residues. Germline CDR1 is DFQATT and CDR2 is SNEGSKA (reference sequence). CDR3 coding DNA: TGCAGTGCTATCCCCGGGACTAGCGGGGGCTACGAGCAGTACTTC. It specifies CSAIPGTSGGYEQYF.

In its sample, this clonotype was seen many times. This beta chain is off target for a library built for alpha chains, so its abundance means little. Here the CDR3 DNA reads TGTGCCAGTAGTATTTGGGGGGGATTGAACACTGAAGCTTTCTTT. Translation: CASSIWGGLNTEAFF. The J gene is TRBJ1-1, the V gene TRBV19; D is perhaps TRBD1 (5 bases). Germline CDR1 is LNHDA and CDR2 is SQIVND (reference sequence). This CDR3 is built from 15 residues. Trimming stripped 3 bases from V and 0 bases from J, with 11 bases between.

A remark on this clonotype: Within a library made for alpha chains, this beta chain is off target, and its count is uninformative. J is TRBJ2-5 and V is TRBV9; D call uncertain. Germline-derived CDR1 and CDR2 are SGDLS and YYNGEE. The CDR3 sequence is 14 residues long. Trimming stripped 0 bases from V and 2 bases from J, with 8 bases between. The CDR3: CASSVEGVQETQYF. The DNA for the CDR3 is TGTGCCAGCAGCGTAGAGGGCGTACAAGAGACCCAGTACTTC.

The table lists this clonotype with a few counts. With the library built for alpha chains, this beta chain is off target and its frequency is not meaningful. The chain employs TRBV2 and TRBJ1-2; 10 bases fit TRBD1. This CDR3 has 14 residues. After removal of 4 bases from V and 4 bases from J, the junction contained 3 bases not matched to a gene. Looked up from germline, CDR1 is SNHLY and CDR2 is FYNNEI. CDR3 sequence: CASSGQGAVYGYTF. In DNA, the CDR3 is TGTGCCAGCAGTGGACAGGGGGCCGTCTATGGCTACACCTTC.

This clonotype has ten or more counts. This beta chain came through as a stray read in a library set up for alpha chains, and its size says little. The gene calls are TRBV9 and TRBJ2-1, with unresolved D. This CDR3 region has 17 residues. Germline loops: CDR1 SGDLS, CDR2 YYNGEE. V was trimmed by 2 bases and J by 4 bases, leaving 19 bases between them. The CDR3 nucleotides read TGTGCCAGCAGCGTCTCCAGTACCCCTGCTTTTTACAATGAGCAGTTCTTC. Protein product: CASSVSSTPAFYNEQFF.

By sample share, this clonotype is medium-sized (0.01 to 0.1%). Found in a library prepared for alpha chains, this beta chain is an off-target read, and its abundance has little meaning. V is TRBV29-1 and J is TRBJ2-1; D remains unclear. The ends were cut back, 4 bases at V and 0 bases at J, with 10 bases in the middle. CDR1 SQVTM and CDR2 ANQGSEA come from the germline V gene. The CDR3 contains 14 residues. The CDR3 spells CSVAVPPSYNEQFF. The CDR3 nucleotides are TGCAGCGTTGCGGTACCACCCTCCTACAATGAGCAGTTCTTC.

This clonotype was detected many times. With the library built for alpha chains, this beta chain is off target and its frequency is not meaningful. V usage is TRBV4-1 and J usage is TRBJ2-3; 8 positions agree with TRBD1. Trimming at V came to 0 bases and at J to 6 bases, leaving 11 bases not matched to a gene. CDR3 length: 17 residues. Germline CDR1 and CDR2: MGHRA and YSYEKL. DNA of the CDR3: TGCGCCAGCAGCCAAGAACCTAGGACAGGGAGATTTGATACGCAGTATTTT. Protein sequence: CASSQEPRTGRFDTQYF.

In this sample, this clonotype turned up a few times. This beta chain appears as a stray read in a library generated for alpha chains; its size is not informative. This rearrangement joins TRBV20-1 to TRBJ1-5; maybe TRBD1 (5 bases). Between the trimmed V and J ends, which lost 6 bases and 0 bases, there was a span of 15 bases. The V gene's germline CDR1 is DFQATT and CDR2 SNEGSKA (reference sequence). There are 15 residues in the CDR3. CDR3 coding DNA: TGCAGTGCCTCCCGACAGAGCAATAGCAATCAGCCCCAGCATTTT. Its protein is CSASRQSNSNQPQHF.